This T cell receptor (beta chain) was recorded in a study of blood T cells in healthy people across ages. V shed 0 bases and J 3 bases; nucleotides not matched to a gene: 8. The CDR3 runs to 17 residues. CDR1 is SGHNT, CDR2 YYREEE, per germline (reference sequence). A sample-barcoded 5' primer and a J-beta primer mix were used in a second PCR of about 7 to 11 cycles. MiXCR was run by TCRdb on the 5' RACE reads, yielding one entry per CDR3 protein. The data show 450,000 to 650,000 distinct CDR3 sequences, 24% seen once. Whole-study results and caveats: The long-lived group displayed more naive CD4+ cells, plus higher diversity, than the aged donors did.

With regard to this clonotype: Its antigen is not known.

With each sample, at least 5 micrograms of total RNA were extracted. These records were also assigned to another study, of T cells of mothers and their children.

Sequencing was carried out using blood. This receptor was identified in a boy aged 5-17 years in good health. The genes are TRBV5-4 and TRBJ2-7; 11 positions match TRBD2. The CDR3: CASSLVSSGTSGYEQYF. The CDR3 DNA is TGTGCCAGCAGCTTGGTGTCCTCCGGGACTAGCGGCTACGAGCAGTACTTC. Full variable domain (rest looked up from reference TRBV5-4 and TRBJ2-7): ETGVTQSPTHLIKTRGQQVTLRCSSQSGHNTVSWYQQALGQGPQFIFQYYREEENGRGNFPPRFSGLQFPNYSSELNVNALELDDSALYLCASSLVSSGTSGYEQYFGPGTRLTVT.